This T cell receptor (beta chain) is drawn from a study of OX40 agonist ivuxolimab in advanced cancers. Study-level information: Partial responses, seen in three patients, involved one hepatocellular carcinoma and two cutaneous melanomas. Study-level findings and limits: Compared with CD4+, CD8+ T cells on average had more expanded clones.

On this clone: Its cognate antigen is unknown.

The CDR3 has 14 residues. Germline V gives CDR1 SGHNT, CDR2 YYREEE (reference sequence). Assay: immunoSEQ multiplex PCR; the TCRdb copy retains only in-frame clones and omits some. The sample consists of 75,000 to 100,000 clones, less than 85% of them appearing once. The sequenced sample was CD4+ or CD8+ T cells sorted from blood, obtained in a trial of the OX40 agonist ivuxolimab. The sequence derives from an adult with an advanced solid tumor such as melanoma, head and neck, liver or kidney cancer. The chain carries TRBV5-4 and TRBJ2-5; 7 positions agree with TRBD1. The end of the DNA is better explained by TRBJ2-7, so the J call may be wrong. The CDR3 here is CASSLGQTVYEQYF. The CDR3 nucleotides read TGTGCCAGCAGCCTGGGACAGACGGTATACGAGCAGTACTTC.